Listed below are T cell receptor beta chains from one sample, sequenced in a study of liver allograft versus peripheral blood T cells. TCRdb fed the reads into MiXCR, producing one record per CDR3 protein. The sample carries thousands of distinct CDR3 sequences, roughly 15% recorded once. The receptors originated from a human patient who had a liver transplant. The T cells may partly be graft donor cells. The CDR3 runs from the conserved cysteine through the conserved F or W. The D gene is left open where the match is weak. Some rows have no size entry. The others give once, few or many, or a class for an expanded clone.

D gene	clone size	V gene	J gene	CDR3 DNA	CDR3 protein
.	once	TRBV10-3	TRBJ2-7	TGTGCCATCAGTGATCAGACGGGACGGGACGAGCAGTACTTC	CAISDQTGRDEQYF
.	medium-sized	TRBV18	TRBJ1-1	TGTGCCAGCTCACCGCCATGGGACTTTCGGAACACTGAAGCTTTCTTT	CASSPPWDFRNTEAFF
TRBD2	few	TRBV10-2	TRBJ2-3	TGCGCCAGCGGGGGGGTGCTTACAGATACGCAGTATTTT	CASGGVLTDTQYF
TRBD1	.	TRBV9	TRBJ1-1	TGTGCCAGCAGCCCCCGGACAGGGGGCGCGGGCACTGAAGCTTTCTTT	CASSPRTGGAGTEAFF
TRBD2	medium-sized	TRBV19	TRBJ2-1	TGTGCCAGTAGCACGACTAGCGGGAGGGCCGATGGCTATGAGCAGTTCTTC	CASSTTSGRADGYEQFF
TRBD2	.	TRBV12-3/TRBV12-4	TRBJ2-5	TGTGCCAGCAGTTTAAGGTTGGCTAGCGGTAAGGGCCGAGAGACCCAGTACTTC	CASSLRLASGKGRETQYF
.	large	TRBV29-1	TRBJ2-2	TGCAGCGTTGAGGGCGGCCAGGGCCAGAACACCGGGGAGCTGTTTTTT	CSVEGGQGQNTGELFF
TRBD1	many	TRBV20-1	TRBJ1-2	TGCAGTGCCTCCGGGACAGGGTTTTCCTATGGCTACACCTTC	CSASGTGFSYGYTF
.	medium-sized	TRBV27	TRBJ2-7	TGTGCCAGCAGTTTCACCAGGGATGCCCACGAGCAGTACTTC	CASSFTRDAHEQYF
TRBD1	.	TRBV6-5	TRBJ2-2	TGTGCCAGCAGGGGACAGGGAAACACCGGGGAGCTGTTTTTT	CASRGQGNTGELFF
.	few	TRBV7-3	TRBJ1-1	TGTGCCAGCAGCTTAACGCGGACAGAGAACACTGAAGCTTTCTTT	CASSLTRTENTEAFF
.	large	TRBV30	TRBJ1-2	TGTGCCTGGAGTGATCAGGGGTATGGCTACACCTTC	CAWSDQGYGYTF
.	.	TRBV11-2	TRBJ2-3	TGTGCCAGCAGCTTAGATGGGAGATCGACAGATACGCAGTATTTT	CASSLDGRSTDTQYF
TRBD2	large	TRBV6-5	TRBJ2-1	TGTGCCAGCAGTTACTCGGCTAGCGGGAGCAATGAGCAGTTCTTC	CASSYSASGSNEQFF
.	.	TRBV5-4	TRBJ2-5	TGTGCCAGCAGCCGGGACACCCTCTTGGAGACCCAGTACTTC	CASSRDTLLETQYF
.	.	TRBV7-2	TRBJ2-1	TGTGCCAGCAGTCAGAGACGCGTCAATGAGCAGTTCTTC	CASSQRRVNEQFF
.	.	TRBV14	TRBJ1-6	TGTGCCGGCAGCCTTTGGTCGGGGGGTACACCCCTCCACTTT	CAGSLWSGGTPLHF
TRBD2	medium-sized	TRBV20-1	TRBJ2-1	TGCAGTGCTCCTTCCCAGCGGGGGGGCTCCTACAATGAGCAGTTCTTC	CSAPSQRGGSYNEQFF
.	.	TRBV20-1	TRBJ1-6	TGCAGTGCTCCTAAGGACCCAAATTCACCCCTCCACTTT	CSAPKDPNSPLHF
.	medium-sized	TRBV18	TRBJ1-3	TGTGCCAGCTCAAAAGGGGGTTCTGGAAACACCATATATTTT	CASSKGGSGNTIYF
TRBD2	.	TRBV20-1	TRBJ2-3	TGCAGTGCTAGAATAAGCGGGGGGGCCGGAGATACGCAGTATTTT	CSARISGGAGDTQYF
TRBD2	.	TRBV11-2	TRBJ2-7	TGTGCCAGCAAAGGTGGAGCGGGGGGCCGCAGGGAGCAGTACTTC	CASKGGAGGRREQYF
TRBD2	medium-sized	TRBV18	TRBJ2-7	TGTGCCAGCTCACCCCCCCCGGGACTACCTAGCTCCTACGAGCAGTACTTC	CASSPPPGLPSSYEQYF
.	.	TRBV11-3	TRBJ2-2	TGTGCCAGCAGCCCGGGCTACGGGGAGCTGTTTTTT	CASSPGYGELFF
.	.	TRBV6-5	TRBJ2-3	TGTGCCAGCAGGACGACTAGAGATACGCAGTATTTT	CASRTTRDTQYF
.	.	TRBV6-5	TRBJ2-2	TGTGCCAGCAGTAACAGTCGGAAAAACACCGGGGAGCTGTTTTTT	CASSNSRKNTGELFF
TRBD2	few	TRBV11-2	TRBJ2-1	TGTGCCAGCAGCTTTTTAGGACTAGCAACCTACAATGAGCAGTTCTTC	CASSFLGLATYNEQFF
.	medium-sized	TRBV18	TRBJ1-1	TGTGCCAGCTCACCAACTTCAGGTTCAAACACTGAAGCTTTCTTT	CASSPTSGSNTEAFF
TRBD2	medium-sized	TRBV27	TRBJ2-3	TGTGCCAGCAGCGACGCCCATGGACTAGCGGGAGTTCTAACAGATACGCAGTATTTT	CASSDAHGLAGVLTDTQYF
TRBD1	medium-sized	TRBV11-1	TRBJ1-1	TGTGCCAGCAGCTTTGGGACAGCTGGGGGAGGAACTGAAGCTTTCTTT	CASSFGTAGGGTEAFF
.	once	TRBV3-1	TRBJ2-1	TGTGCCAGCAGCCAAAGGGACTCCCGAGGGGAGCAGTTCTTC	CASSQRDSRGEQFF
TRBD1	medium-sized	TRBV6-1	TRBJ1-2	TGTGCCAGCAGGACAGGGGAGGAGGGTTACACCTTC	CASRTGEEGYTF